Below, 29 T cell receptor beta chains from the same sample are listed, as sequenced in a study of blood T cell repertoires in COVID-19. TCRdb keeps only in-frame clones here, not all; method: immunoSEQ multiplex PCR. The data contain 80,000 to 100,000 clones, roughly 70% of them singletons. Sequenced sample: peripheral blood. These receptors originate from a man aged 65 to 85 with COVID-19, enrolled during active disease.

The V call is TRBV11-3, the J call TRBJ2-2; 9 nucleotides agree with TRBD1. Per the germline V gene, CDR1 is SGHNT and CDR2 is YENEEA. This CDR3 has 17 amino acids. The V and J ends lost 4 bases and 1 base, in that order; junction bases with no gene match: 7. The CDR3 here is CASSSIPGQGNTGELFF. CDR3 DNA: TGTGCCAGCAGCTCTATACCGGGACAGGGGAACACCGGGGAGCTGTTTTTT.

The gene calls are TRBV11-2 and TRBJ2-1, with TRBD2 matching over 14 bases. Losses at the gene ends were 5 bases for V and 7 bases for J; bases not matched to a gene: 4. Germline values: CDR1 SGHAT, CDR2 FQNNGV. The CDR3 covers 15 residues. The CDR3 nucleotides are TGTGCCAGCAGCCGACTAGCGGGAGGGATGAATGAGCAGTTCTTC. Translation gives CASSRLAGGMNEQFF.

The CDR3 DNA is TGTGCCAGCAGTGCAGTAGCGGGAGTAAGTCCTGGGGAGCTGTTTTTT. As protein: CASSAVAGVSPGELFF. This chain links TRBV6-1 with TRBJ2-2, with 9 bases that match TRBD2. Germline assignment: CDR1 MNHNS and CDR2 SASEGT. V lost 4 bases, J lost 8 bases, and 11 bases stayed unmatched. CDR3 length: 16 residues.

The CDR3 spells CASSSGLAGQETQYF. CDR3 DNA sequence: TGTGCCAGCAGCTCGGGACTAGCGGGACAAGAGACCCAGTACTTC. The chain carries TRBV11-2 and TRBJ2-5; 13 bases are shared with TRBD2. The germline CDR1 and CDR2 sequences are SGHAT and FQNNGV. Trimming removed 4 bases from V and 2 bases from J; junction bases left unmatched: 1. The CDR3 covers 15 residues.

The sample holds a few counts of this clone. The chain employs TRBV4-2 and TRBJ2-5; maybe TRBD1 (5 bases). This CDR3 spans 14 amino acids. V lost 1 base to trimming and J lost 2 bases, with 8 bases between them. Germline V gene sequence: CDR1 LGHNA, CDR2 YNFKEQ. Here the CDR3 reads CASSQVSGQETQYF. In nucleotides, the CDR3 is TGTGCCAGCAGCCAAGTATCAGGGCAAGAGACCCAGTACTTC.

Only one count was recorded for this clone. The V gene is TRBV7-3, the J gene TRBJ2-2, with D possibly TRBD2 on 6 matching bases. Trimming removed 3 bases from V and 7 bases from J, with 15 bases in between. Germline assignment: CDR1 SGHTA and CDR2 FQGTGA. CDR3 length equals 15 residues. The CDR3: CASSLGGELVGELFF. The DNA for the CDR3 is TGTGCCAGCAGCTTGGGGGGAGAGTTGGTCGGGGAGCTGTTTTTT.

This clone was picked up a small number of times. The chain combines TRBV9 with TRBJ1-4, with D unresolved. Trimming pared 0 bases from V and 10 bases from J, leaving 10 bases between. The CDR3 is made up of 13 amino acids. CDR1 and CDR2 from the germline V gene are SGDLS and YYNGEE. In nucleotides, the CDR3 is TGTGCCAGCAGCGTAGATAAAGCTGGAAAACTGTTTTTT. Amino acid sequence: CASSVDKAGKLFF.

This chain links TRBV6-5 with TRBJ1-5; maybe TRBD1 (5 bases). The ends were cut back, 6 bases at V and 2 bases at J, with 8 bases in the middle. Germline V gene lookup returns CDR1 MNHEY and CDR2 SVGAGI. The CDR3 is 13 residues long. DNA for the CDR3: TGTGCCAGCAGCGGAGGGGGCAATCAGCCCCAGCATTTT. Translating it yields CASSGGGNQPQHF.

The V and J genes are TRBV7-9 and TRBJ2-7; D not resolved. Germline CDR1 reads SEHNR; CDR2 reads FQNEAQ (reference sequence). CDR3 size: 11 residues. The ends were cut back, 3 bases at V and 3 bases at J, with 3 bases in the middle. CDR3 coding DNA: TGTGCCAGCAGCTTGTACTACGAGCAGTACTTC. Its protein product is CASSLYYEQYF.

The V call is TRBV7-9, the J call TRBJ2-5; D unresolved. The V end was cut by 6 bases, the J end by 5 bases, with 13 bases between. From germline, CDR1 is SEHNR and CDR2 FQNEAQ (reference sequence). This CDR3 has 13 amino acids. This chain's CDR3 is CASSSSQRETQYF. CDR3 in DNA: TGTGCCAGCAGTAGCTCTCAACGGGAGACCCAGTACTTC. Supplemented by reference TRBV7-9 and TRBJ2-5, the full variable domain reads DTGVSQNPRHKITKRGQNVTFRCDPISEHNRLYWYRQTLGQGPEFLTYFQNEAQLEKSRLLSDRFSAERPKGSFSTLEIQRTEQGDSAMYLCASSSSQRETQYFGPGTRLLVL.

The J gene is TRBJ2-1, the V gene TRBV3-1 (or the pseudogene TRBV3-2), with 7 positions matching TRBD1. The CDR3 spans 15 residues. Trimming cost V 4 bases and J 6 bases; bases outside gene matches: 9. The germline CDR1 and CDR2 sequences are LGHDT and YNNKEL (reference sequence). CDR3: CASSLSDRSINEQFF. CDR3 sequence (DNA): TGTGCCAGCAGCCTATCGGACAGGTCCATCAATGAGCAGTTCTTC.

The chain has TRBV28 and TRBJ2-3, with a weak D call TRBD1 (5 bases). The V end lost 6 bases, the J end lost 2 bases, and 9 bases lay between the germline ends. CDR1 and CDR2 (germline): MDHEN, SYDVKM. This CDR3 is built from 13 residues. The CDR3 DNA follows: TGTGCCAGCAGGTCAGGGTCCACAGATACGCAGTATTTT. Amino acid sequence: CASRSGSTDTQYF.

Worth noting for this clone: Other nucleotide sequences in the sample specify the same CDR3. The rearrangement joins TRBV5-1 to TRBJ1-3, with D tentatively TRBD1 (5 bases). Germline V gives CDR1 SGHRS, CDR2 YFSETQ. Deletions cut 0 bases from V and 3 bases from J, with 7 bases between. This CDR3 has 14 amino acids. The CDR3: CASSLAGYGNTIYF. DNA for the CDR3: TGCGCCAGCAGCTTGGCAGGGTATGGAAACACCATATATTTT.

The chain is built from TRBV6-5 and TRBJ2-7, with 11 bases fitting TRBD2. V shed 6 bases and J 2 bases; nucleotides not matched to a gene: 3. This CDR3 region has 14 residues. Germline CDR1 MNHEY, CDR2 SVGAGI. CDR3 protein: CASSPTSGTYEQYF. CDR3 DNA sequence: TGTGCCAGCAGCCCGACTAGCGGGACCTACGAGCAGTACTTC.

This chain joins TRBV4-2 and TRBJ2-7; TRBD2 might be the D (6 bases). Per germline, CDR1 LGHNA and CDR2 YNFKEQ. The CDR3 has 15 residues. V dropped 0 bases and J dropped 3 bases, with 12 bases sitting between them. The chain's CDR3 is CASSQDSGSVYEQYF. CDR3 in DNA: TGTGCCAGCAGCCAAGATTCCGGGAGTGTCTACGAGCAGTACTTC.

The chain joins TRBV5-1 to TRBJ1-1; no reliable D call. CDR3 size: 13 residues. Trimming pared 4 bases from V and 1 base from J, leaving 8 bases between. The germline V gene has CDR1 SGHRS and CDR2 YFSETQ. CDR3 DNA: TGCGCCAGCAGCGTGACTGGGAACACTGAAGCTTTCTTT. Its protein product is CASSVTGNTEAFF.

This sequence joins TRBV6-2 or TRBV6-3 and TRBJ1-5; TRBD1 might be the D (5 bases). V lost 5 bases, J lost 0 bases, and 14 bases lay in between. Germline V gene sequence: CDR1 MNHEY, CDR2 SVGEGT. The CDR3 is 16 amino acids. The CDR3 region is CASSPISGYSNQPQHF. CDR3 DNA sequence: TGTGCCAGCAGTCCCATCTCAGGGTATAGCAATCAGCCCCAGCATTTT.

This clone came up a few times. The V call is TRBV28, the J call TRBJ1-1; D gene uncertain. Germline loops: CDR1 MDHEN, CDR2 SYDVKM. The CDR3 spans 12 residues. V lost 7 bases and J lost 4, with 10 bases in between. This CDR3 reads CASMVVGTEAFF. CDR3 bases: TGTGCCAGCATGGTTGTCGGCACTGAAGCTTTCTTT.

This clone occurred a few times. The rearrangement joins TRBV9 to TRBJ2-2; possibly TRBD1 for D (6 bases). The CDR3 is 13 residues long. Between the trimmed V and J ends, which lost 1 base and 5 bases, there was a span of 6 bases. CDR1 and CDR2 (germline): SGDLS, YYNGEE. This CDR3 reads CASSVRGTGELFF. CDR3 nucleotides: TGTGCCAGCAGCGTAAGGGGGACCGGGGAGCTGTTTTTT.

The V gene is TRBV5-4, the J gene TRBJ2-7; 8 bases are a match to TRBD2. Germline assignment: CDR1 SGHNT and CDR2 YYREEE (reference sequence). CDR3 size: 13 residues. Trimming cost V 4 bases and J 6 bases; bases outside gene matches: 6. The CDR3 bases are TGTGCCAGCAGCATAGCGGGATCGGGCGAGCAGTACTTC. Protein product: CASSIAGSGEQYF.

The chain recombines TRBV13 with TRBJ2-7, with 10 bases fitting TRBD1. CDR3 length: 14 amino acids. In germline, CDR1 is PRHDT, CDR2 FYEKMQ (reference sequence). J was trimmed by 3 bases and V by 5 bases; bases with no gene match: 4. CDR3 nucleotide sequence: TGTGCCAGCAGCCCGACAGGGGGCTTCTACGAGCAGTACTTC. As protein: CASSPTGGFYEQYF. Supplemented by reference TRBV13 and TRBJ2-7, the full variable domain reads AAGVIQSPRHLIKEKRETATLKCYPIPRHDTVYWYQQGPGQDPQFLISFYEKMQSDKGSIPDRFSAQQFSDYHSELNMSSLELGDSALYFCASSPTGGFYEQYFGPGTRLTVT.

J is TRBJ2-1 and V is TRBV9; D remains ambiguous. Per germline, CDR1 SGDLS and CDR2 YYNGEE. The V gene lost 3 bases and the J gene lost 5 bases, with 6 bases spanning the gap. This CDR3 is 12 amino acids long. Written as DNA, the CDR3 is TGTGCCAGCAGCGGCTACGACAATGAGCAGTTCTTC. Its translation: CASSGYDNEQFF.

CDR3: CASSHPIMTTFYEQYF. The CDR3, as DNA: TGTGCCAGCAGCCACCCGATAATGACAACGTTCTACGAGCAGTACTTC. The genes are TRBV6-2 or TRBV6-3 and TRBJ2-7; D unclear. The CDR3 is made up of 16 amino acids. V was cut by 6 bases and J by 3 bases, with 21 bases left in between. The germline CDR1 and CDR2 sequences are MNHEY and SVGEGT.

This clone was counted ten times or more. Here the CDR3 DNA reads TGTGCCAGCAGCCAAGATCTAGCGGCCTACGAGCAGTACTTC. This gives the protein CASSQDLAAYEQYF. This sequence joins TRBV4-2 and TRBJ2-7; the match to TRBD2 covers 7 bases. The CDR3 runs to 14 residues. CDR1 is LGHNA, CDR2 YNFKEQ, per germline. After removal of 0 bases from V and 2 bases from J, the junction contained 1 base not matched to a gene.

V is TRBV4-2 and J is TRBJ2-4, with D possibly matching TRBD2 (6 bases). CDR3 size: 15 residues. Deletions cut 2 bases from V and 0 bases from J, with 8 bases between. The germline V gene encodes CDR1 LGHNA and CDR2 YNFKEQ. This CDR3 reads CASSQLGGAKNIQYF. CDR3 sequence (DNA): TGTGCCAGCAGCCAATTGGGGGGAGCCAAAAACATTCAGTACTTC.

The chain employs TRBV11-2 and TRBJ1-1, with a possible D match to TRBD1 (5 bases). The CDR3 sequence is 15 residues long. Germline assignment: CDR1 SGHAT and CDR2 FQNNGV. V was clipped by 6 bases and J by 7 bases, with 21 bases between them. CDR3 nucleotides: TGTGCCAGCAGGCCCGGGACTGGCAAGATCGTTGAAGCTTTCTTT. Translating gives CASRPGTGKIVEAFF.

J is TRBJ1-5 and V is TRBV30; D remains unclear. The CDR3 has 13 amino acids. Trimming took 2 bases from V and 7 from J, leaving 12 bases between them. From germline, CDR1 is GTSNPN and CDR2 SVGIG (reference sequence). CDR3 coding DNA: TGTGCCTGGAGTAGCGGGGTTGGGCAGCCCCAGCATTTT. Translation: CAWSSGVGQPQHF. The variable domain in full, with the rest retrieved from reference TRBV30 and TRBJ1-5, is SQTIHQWPATLVQPVGSPLSLECTVEGTSNPNLYWYRQAAGRGLQLLFYSVGIGQISSEVPQNLSASRPQDRQFILSSKKLLLSDSGFYLCAWSSGVGQPQHFGDGTRLSIL.

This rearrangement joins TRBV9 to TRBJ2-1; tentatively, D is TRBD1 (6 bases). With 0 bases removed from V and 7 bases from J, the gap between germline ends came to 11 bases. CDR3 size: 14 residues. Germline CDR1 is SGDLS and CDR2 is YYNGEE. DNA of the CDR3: TGTGCCAGCAGCGTAGAGGCGAGGGGGAATGAGCAGTTCTTC. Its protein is CASSVEARGNEQFF.

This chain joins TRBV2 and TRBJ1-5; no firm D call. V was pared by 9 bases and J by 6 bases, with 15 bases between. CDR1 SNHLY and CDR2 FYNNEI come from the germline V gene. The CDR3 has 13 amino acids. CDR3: CASTIRRGQPQHF. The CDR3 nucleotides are TGTGCCAGTACCATCCGTCGCGGTCAGCCCCAGCATTTT.